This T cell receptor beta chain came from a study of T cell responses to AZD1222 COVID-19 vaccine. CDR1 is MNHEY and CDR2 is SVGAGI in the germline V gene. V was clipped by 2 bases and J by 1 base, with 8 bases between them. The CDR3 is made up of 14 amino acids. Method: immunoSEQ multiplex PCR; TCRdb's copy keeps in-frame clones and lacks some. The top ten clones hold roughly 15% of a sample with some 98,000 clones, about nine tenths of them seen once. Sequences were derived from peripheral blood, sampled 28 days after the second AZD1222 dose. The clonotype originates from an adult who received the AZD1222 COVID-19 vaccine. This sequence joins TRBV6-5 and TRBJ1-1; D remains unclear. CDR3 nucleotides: TGTGCCAGCAGTTACGGACTCAGGAACACTGAAGCTTTCTTT. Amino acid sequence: CASSYGLRNTEAFF.